The 14 T cell receptor beta chains given below trace back to one sample, sequenced in a study of blood T cell repertoires in COVID-19 (dated by TCRdb to about 2020). Libraries were made using the immunoSEQ multiplex PCR assay. TCRdb mirrors the immuneACCESS table, restricted to in-frame sequences. Some clones are absent from its copies; in checked studies, under half trace to an unresolved V gene, and the reason for the others is unknown. The sample table holds roughly 250,000 clones, of which 85% were seen once. The ten largest clones take up around 6.4% of the sample. Sample: peripheral blood. These receptors originate from a woman aged 55-69 years with active or convalescent COVID-19.

The chain joins TRBV27 to TRBJ2-2; D remains ambiguous. This CDR3 region has 14 residues. Germline V CDR1 and CDR2: MNHEY, SMNVEV (reference sequence). V was trimmed by 1 base and J by 5 bases, leaving 8 bases between them. The CDR3 region has the DNA TGTGCCAGCAGTTTATACTGGTTAACCGGGGAGCTGTTTTTT. It encodes CASSLYWLTGELFF.

This chain uses TRBV5-1 with TRBJ1-1; D unclear. CDR1 and CDR2 from the germline V gene are SGHRS and YFSETQ. Trimming cost V 0 bases and J 7 bases, with 10 bases left between them. The CDR3 consists of 13 residues. CDR3 protein: CASSLVIGGEAFF. The CDR3 bases are TGCGCCAGCAGCTTGGTGATCGGAGGTGAAGCTTTCTTT.

This clone came up a few times. This sequence joins TRBV11-3 and TRBJ2-7; the D gene is possibly TRBD2 (6 bases). The V and J ends lost 1 base and 2 bases respectively, with 12 bases between them. CDR1 is SGHNT and CDR2 is YENEEA in the germline V gene. The CDR3 runs 15 residues. The CDR3 DNA reads TGTGCCAGCAGCTTAGGGGCGGGACCAACCTACGAGCAGTACTTC. Its translation: CASSLGAGPTYEQYF.

J is TRBJ1-3 and V is TRBV7-8, with 9 nucleotides matching TRBD1. The CDR3 runs 17 residues. Germline assignment: CDR1 SGHVS and CDR2 FQNEAQ. J lost 4 bases, V lost 1 base, and 8 bases had no gene match. The CDR3 reads CASSLVSAGTGGNTIYF. Here the CDR3 DNA reads TGTGCCAGCAGCTTAGTCTCCGCCGGGACAGGGGGAAACACCATATATTTT.

This chain links TRBV28 with TRBJ2-2, with D perhaps TRBD2 (6 bases). Trimming took 6 bases from V and 2 from J, leaving 16 bases between them. Germline V gene lookup returns CDR1 MDHEN and CDR2 SYDVKM. This CDR3 has 16 amino acids. This CDR3 reads CASSPWASDNTGELFF. CDR3 bases: TGTGCCAGCAGCCCTTGGGCTAGCGATAACACCGGGGAGCTGTTTTTT.

The gene calls are TRBV5-4 and TRBJ2-3; 12 bases match TRBD2. CDR1 and CDR2 from the germline V gene are SGHNT and YYREEE (reference sequence). Germline trimming cut 5 bases from V and 2 bases from J; bases unmatched to any gene: 9. This CDR3 region has 17 residues. CDR3 DNA: TGTGCCAGCAGTCTGTCGGCTAGCGGGGGGGACACAGATACGCAGTATTTT. Residues: CASSLSASGGDTDTQYF.

V is TRBV20-1 and J is TRBJ1-6; 9 bases align to TRBD1. With V trimmed by 3 bases and J by 7 bases, 13 bases remained unmatched. Germline CDR1 DFQATT, CDR2 SNEGSKA (reference sequence). The CDR3 is 17 amino acids. CDR3 in amino acids: CSASIGSETGGNSPLHF. The DNA for the CDR3 is TGCAGTGCTAGTATAGGTTCCGAGACAGGGGGAAATTCACCCCTCCACTTT.

This clone has more than one count but fewer than ten. The V and J genes are TRBV4-2 and TRBJ1-3, with a possible D match to TRBD1 (5 bases). The CDR3 totals 16 residues. Trimming cost V 0 bases and J 2 bases, with 11 bases left between them. CDR1 LGHNA and CDR2 YNFKEQ come from the germline V gene. Here the CDR3 reads CASSQDQGLTGNTIYF. CDR3 in DNA: TGTGCCAGCAGCCAAGATCAGGGCCTAACTGGAAACACCATATATTTT.

The chain combines TRBV2 with TRBJ1-1, with D unresolved. The germline V and J ends were trimmed by 4 bases and 5 bases, with 11 bases remaining between them. The CDR3 runs to 13 residues. Germline V gives CDR1 SNHLY, CDR2 FYNNEI. CDR3 loop: CASSGARGTEAFF. Written as DNA, the CDR3 is TGTGCCAGCAGTGGGGCCCGTGGGACTGAAGCTTTCTTT. Looking up the rest from reference TRBV2 and TRBJ1-1 gives the full variable domain: EPEVTQTPSHQVTQMGQEVILRCVPISNHLYFYWYRQILGQKVEFLVSFYNNEISEKSEIFDDQFSVERPDGSNFTLKIRSTKLEDSAMYFCASSGARGTEAFFGQGTRLTVV.

The V gene is TRBV9, the J gene TRBJ2-1, with D possibly being TRBD1 (5 bases). Deletions cut 4 bases from V and 8 bases from J, with 13 bases between. Germline V gives CDR1 SGDLS, CDR2 YYNGEE. The CDR3 extends over 13 amino acids. The CDR3: CASSRLQGYEQFF. The CDR3 DNA reads as TGTGCCAGCAGCCGACTTCAGGGTTATGAGCAGTTCTTC.

CDR3 residues: CASSRGLAGGPGYEQYF. As DNA, the CDR3 is TGTGCCAGCAGTCGTGGACTAGCGGGAGGGCCAGGGTACGAGCAGTACTTC. The chain has TRBV6-6 and TRBJ2-7; 15 nucleotides line up with TRBD2. CDR3 length: 17 residues. CDR1 and CDR2 (germline): MNHNY, SVGAGI (reference sequence). Trimming took 5 bases from V and 4 from J; bases not matched to a gene: 9.

V usage is TRBV7-9 and J usage is TRBJ2-2; weak D call: TRBD1 (5 bases). V dropped 2 bases and J dropped 4 bases, with 17 bases sitting between them. The CDR3 covers 17 residues. Germline lookup yields CDR1 SEHNR and CDR2 FQNEAQ (reference sequence). The CDR3, as DNA: TGTGCCAGCAGCTTAAGCCGGAACAGGCCGAGCACCGGGGAGCTGTTTTTT. Translated, it gives CASSLSRNRPSTGELFF.

This chain connects TRBV4-1 to TRBJ1-3; TRBD1 might be the D (6 bases). The CDR3 has 15 amino acids. The V gene's germline CDR1 is MGHRA and CDR2 YSYEKL. Trimming removed 0 bases at V and 2 bases at J, with 8 bases between. The CDR3 is CASSQDTGTGNTIYF. CDR3 nucleotide sequence: TGCGCCAGCAGCCAAGATACAGGGACTGGAAACACCATATATTTT.

The chain couples TRBV3-1 (or the pseudogene TRBV3-2) to TRBJ2-1; TRBD2 agrees at 7 bases. The CDR3 spans 16 residues. Germline CDR1 is LGHDT and CDR2 is YNNKEL (reference sequence). V was pared by 0 bases and J by 7 bases, with 9 bases of the junction left unmatched. CDR3 loop: CASSQDARGGLNEQFF. For the CDR3, the DNA is TGTGCCAGCAGCCAAGATGCGAGGGGAGGGCTTAATGAGCAGTTCTTC.